The clone carrying this TCR beta chain was detected many times. Its antigen is not identified. This sample was taken from a study of CD8 T cells in ankylosing spondylitis. Whole-study results and caveats: Clones tied to disease were said to be significantly enriched in matched ankylosing spondylitis synovial fluid. Disease-associated clones were CD8+ and fairly uncommon in peripheral blood. Ankylosing spondylitis blood appeared to carry a characteristic TCR beta motif of under ten highly homologous variants.

Libraries for TCR beta were made by quantitative 5'-RACE with molecular barcodes. TCRdb reprocessed the 5' RACE reads with MiXCR, giving one entry per CDR3 protein. The repertoire includes approximately 190,000 distinct CDR3 sequences, over 10% of them detected once, and approximately 9.9% sits in the top ten. The sample was blood, either unsorted or a sorted T cell fraction (not recorded which). This receptor was obtained from a female donor with ankylosing spondylitis or in good health (not recorded which).

The chain's CDR3 is CASSLQGISPYSYNEQFF. The CDR3 nucleotides read TGTGCCAGCAGCTTGCAGGGTATTTCGCCCTATTCCTACAATGAGCAGTTCTTC. V gene TRBV5-6 combines with J gene TRBJ2-1; TRBD1 might be the D (5 bases). The CDR3 length is 18 residues. Germline CDR1 reads SGHDT; CDR2 reads YYEEEE. Trimming cost V 1 base and J 1 base, with 18 bases left between them.